The next 11 T cell receptor beta chains were all read from a single sample in a study of blood T cell repertoires in COVID-19. The table came from immunoSEQ multiplex PCR; TCRdb's copy has only in-frame clones and leaves some out. The sample includes tens of thousands of clones, roughly 82% of them seen just once. The sequenced sample was peripheral blood. The receptors were sampled from a woman older than 75 with acute or convalescent COVID-19.

This chain connects TRBV5-1 to TRBJ1-1; D not resolved. Trimming cost V 2 bases and J 2 bases, with 13 bases left between them. The CDR3 contains 15 residues. The V gene's germline CDR1 is SGHRS and CDR2 YFSETQ. The CDR3 region has the DNA TGCGCCAGCAGCTTTCCAGACCGGGTAAACACTGAAGCTTTCTTT. Protein: CASSFPDRVNTEAFF.

The V and J genes are TRBV5-1 and TRBJ1-4, with no clear D. There are 14 residues in the CDR3. The V gene lost 1 base and the J gene lost 8 bases, with 12 bases spanning the gap. CDR1 SGHRS and CDR2 YFSETQ come from the germline V gene. The CDR3 region is CASSLTVGSEKLFF. The CDR3 DNA follows: TGCGCCAGCAGCTTGACAGTGGGGAGCGAAAAACTGTTTTTT.

This clone was detected only once. V and J are TRBV14 and TRBJ2-3; 7 bases fit TRBD2. The germline V gene has CDR1 SGHDN and CDR2 FVKESK. V shed 0 bases, J shed 3 bases, and the junction held 15 bases outside the gene matches. The CDR3 is made up of 19 amino acids. The CDR3 DNA is TGTGCCAGCAGCCAAGATCCGGCGCGGGGGTTTGGAAGGACAGATACGCAGTATTTT. This codes for CASSQDPARGFGRTDTQYF.

V gene TRBV28 combines with J gene TRBJ2-7, with 8 bases identical to TRBD2. Per the germline V gene, CDR1 is MDHEN and CDR2 is SYDVKM. This CDR3 has 15 amino acids. V dropped 5 bases and J dropped 4; count of bases not matched to a gene: 10. The chain's CDR3 is CASSLPGGVEYEQYF. The CDR3 DNA follows: TGTGCCAGCAGTCTCCCGGGGGGGGTCGAATACGAGCAGTACTTC.

The chain uses TRBV2 and TRBJ2-1, with 9 bases identical to TRBD2. V shed 4 bases and J 2 bases; nucleotides not matched to a gene: 3. This CDR3 region has 15 residues. The germline V gene has CDR1 SNHLY and CDR2 FYNNEI. The DNA of the CDR3 is TGTGCCAGCAGTGGACTAGCGGAGGCCTACAATGAGCAGTTCTTC. As protein: CASSGLAEAYNEQFF.

V and J are TRBV18 and TRBJ2-1; 7 bases map to TRBD1. The length of the CDR3 is 13 residues. V was pared by 3 bases and J by 15 bases, with 11 bases of the junction left unmatched. CDR1 is KGHSH, CDR2 LQKENI, per germline. DNA of the CDR3: TGTGCCAGCTCACCGGATCAGGGGGATCCCCCGTTCTTC. As protein: CASSPDQGDPPFF.

J is TRBJ2-4 and V is TRBV6-5, with 10 positions matching TRBD1. The CDR3 runs 14 residues. Germline lookup yields CDR1 MNHEY and CDR2 SVGAGI. V dropped 7 bases and J dropped 6; count of bases not matched to a gene: 6. The CDR3 sequence is CASTPDRGRNIQYF. The CDR3 nucleotides read TGTGCCAGCACTCCGGACAGGGGGAGAAACATTCAGTACTTC.

The chain links TRBV2 to TRBJ2-4; TRBD2 agrees at 7 bases. Germline V lookup: CDR1 SNHLY, CDR2 FYNNEI. Trimming cost V 6 bases and J 6 bases; bases outside gene matches: 11. This CDR3 region has 15 residues. The CDR3 is CASSGRGDLLNIQYF. In nucleotides, the CDR3 is TGTGCCAGCAGCGGCCGGGGGGACCTCTTAAACATTCAGTACTTC.

A single count supports this clone. The J gene is TRBJ1-6, the V gene TRBV5-4; D ambiguous. Per germline, CDR1 SGHNT and CDR2 YYREEE (reference sequence). The CDR3 covers 12 residues. V lost 0 bases and J lost 13, with 8 bases in between. The CDR3 DNA reads TGTGCCAGCAGCTTGGCCGGTGTCCCCCTCCACTTT. The encoded protein is CASSLAGVPLHF.

V gene TRBV3-1 (or the pseudogene TRBV3-2) combines with J gene TRBJ2-1, with D possibly matching TRBD2 (5 bases). Germline V gives CDR1 LGHDT, CDR2 YNNKEL (reference sequence). The germline V and J ends were trimmed by 6 bases and 6 bases, with 9 bases remaining between them. CDR3 size: 12 residues. The CDR3: CASRRTGNEQFF. DNA of the CDR3: TGTGCCAGCAGGCGGACTGGCAATGAGCAGTTCTTC.

The chain combines TRBV24-1 with TRBJ2-5; 7 nucleotides align to TRBD1. CDR1 and CDR2 (germline): KGHDR, SFDVKD. The length of the CDR3 is 14 residues. The J segment lost 4 bases and the V segment lost 3 bases, leaving 4 bases of the junction unmatched. The CDR3 DNA follows: TGTGCCACCAGTGATCAGGGGGTGAGAGAGACCCAGTACTTC. Translating gives CATSDQGVRETQYF.